The 28 T cell receptor beta chains listed next were all sequenced from one sample in a study of OX40 agonist ivuxolimab in advanced cancers. Assay: immunoSEQ multiplex PCR; the TCRdb copy retains only in-frame clones and omits some. The sample has approximately 74,000 clones, approximately 92% seen once; the top ten hold about 0.34%. The material sequenced was CD4+ or CD8+ T cells sorted from blood, taken in a trial of the OX40 agonist ivuxolimab. The receptor source for this set is an adult with an advanced solid tumor such as melanoma, head and neck, liver or kidney cancer.

This chain joins TRBV5-1 and TRBJ2-5; TRBD1 matches at 12 bases. CDR3 length: 16 residues. J lost 5 bases, V lost 0 bases, and 5 bases had no gene match. The germline gives CDR1 SGHRS, CDR2 YFSETQ. CDR3 sequence: CASSLAGTGGAETQYF. In nucleotides, the CDR3 is TGCGCCAGCAGCTTGGCCGGGACAGGGGGCGCGGAGACCCAGTACTTC.

The V and J genes are TRBV7-8 and TRBJ1-4, with D uncertain. The CDR3 covers 15 residues. Trimming left V 5 bases short and J 1 base short, with 11 bases between. Germline V gives CDR1 SGHVS, CDR2 FQNEAQ. CDR3 coding DNA: TGTGCCAGCAGCCCCTTGACCGGAACTAATGAAAAACTGTTTTTT. It is translated as CASSPLTGTNEKLFF.

The chain employs TRBV7-8 and TRBJ2-1; 11 nucleotides align to TRBD2. Germline V gene lookup returns CDR1 SGHVS and CDR2 FQNEAQ. Trimming took 2 bases from V and 4 from J; bases not matched to a gene: 1. The CDR3 runs 15 residues. The CDR3 region is CASSLRTSGYNEQFF. CDR3 bases: TGTGCCAGCAGCTTACGGACTAGCGGGTACAATGAGCAGTTCTTC.

The chain uses TRBV28 and TRBJ2-6; tentative D call: TRBD1 (5 bases). The germline V gene encodes CDR1 MDHEN and CDR2 SYDVKM. This CDR3 region has 14 residues. The V end lost 6 bases, the J end lost 3 bases, and 9 bases lay between the germline ends. In nucleotides, the CDR3 is TGTGCCAGCAGAGACAGTGATGGGGCCAACGTCCTGACTTTC. Its protein product is CASRDSDGANVLTF.

V usage is TRBV2 and J usage is TRBJ1-1, with 10 bases lining up with TRBD1. The CDR3 runs 15 residues. Unmatched junction bases numbered 9, after V lost 6 bases and J lost 5 bases. From germline, CDR1 is SNHLY and CDR2 FYNNEI. DNA for the CDR3: TGTGCCAGCAGCTCCTCAGGGGACAGGGGAACTGAAGCTTTCTTT. Residues: CASSSSGDRGTEAFF.

The chain uses TRBV5-4 and TRBJ1-6, with D hard to call. Germline CDR1 reads SGHNT; CDR2 reads YYREEE (reference sequence). Deletions cut 4 bases from V and 15 bases from J, with 20 bases between. This CDR3 has 14 residues. CDR3 amino acids: CASSPQVGSVDLHF. The DNA for the CDR3 is TGTGCCAGCAGCCCCCAGGTAGGGTCTGTGGACCTCCACTTT.

The chain links TRBV7-9 to TRBJ1-5; D ambiguous. This CDR3 comprises 12 residues. The V end lost 5 bases, the J end lost 5 bases, and 7 bases lay between the germline ends. CDR1 and CDR2 from the germline V gene are SEHNR and FQNEAQ (reference sequence). As DNA, the CDR3 is TGTGCCAGCAGCAAAGACGATCAGCCCCAGCATTTT. Its translation is CASSKDDQPQHF.

This clone was seen a single time. The V call is TRBV7-8, the J call TRBJ2-5; maybe TRBD1 (6 bases). Germline CDR1 and CDR2: SGHVS and FQNEAQ. This CDR3 contains 13 residues. Trimming took 3 bases from V and 5 from J, leaving 10 bases between them. CDR3 sequence: CASSLGARETQYF. DNA for the CDR3: TGTGCCAGCAGCTTGGGGGCGCGGGAGACCCAGTACTTC.

This rearrangement joins TRBV2 to TRBJ1-5; D gene ambiguous. Trimming took off 6 bases at V and 12 bases at J, with 18 bases between the two ends. The germline V gene has CDR1 SNHLY and CDR2 FYNNEI. The CDR3 sequence is 13 residues long. The CDR3 protein is CASRGPPFSIQHF. DNA of the CDR3: TGTGCCAGCAGGGGTCCCCCCTTTTCTATCCAGCATTTT.

The chain is built from TRBV7-2 and TRBJ2-2; no reliable D call. V was pared by 6 bases and J by 1 base, with 9 bases between. The CDR3 loop spans 14 amino acids. CDR1 and CDR2 (germline): SGHTA, FQGNSA. The CDR3 sequence is CASRRYRNTGELFF. CDR3 coding DNA: TGTGCCAGCAGACGATACAGGAACACCGGGGAGCTGTTTTTT.

V and J are TRBV5-1 and TRBJ2-1; D remains ambiguous. Germline CDR1 is SGHRS and CDR2 is YFSETQ. CDR3 size: 13 residues. Trimming shortened V by 8 bases and J by 4 bases, and 13 bases separated the two germline ends. The CDR3 bases are TGCGCCAGTACTGATACGGGTTACAATGAGCAGTTCTTC. It yields the protein CASTDTGYNEQFF.

The V and J genes are TRBV18 and TRBJ1-5; the match to TRBD1 covers 8 bases. Germline V lookup: CDR1 KGHSH, CDR2 LQKENI. Trimming cost V 4 bases and J 0 bases; bases outside gene matches: 5. The CDR3 runs to 16 residues. The CDR3 protein is CASSLMGQDSNQPQHF. For the CDR3, the DNA is TGTGCCAGCTCACTGATGGGACAGGATAGCAATCAGCCCCAGCATTTT.

The rearrangement uses TRBV9 and TRBJ1-1; D remains ambiguous. Germline V gene lookup returns CDR1 SGDLS and CDR2 YYNGEE. This CDR3 spans 13 amino acids. The V and J ends lost 5 bases and 0 bases respectively, with 8 bases between them. DNA of the CDR3: TGTGCCAGCAGTAAAAGGATGAACACTGAAGCTTTCTTT. This sequence encodes CASSKRMNTEAFF.

The chain combines TRBV6-6 with TRBJ2-7, with D perhaps matching TRBD1 (5 bases). Germline CDR1 MNHNY, CDR2 SVGAGI (reference sequence). The CDR3 sequence is 14 residues long. V dropped 5 bases and J dropped 2 bases, with 13 bases sitting between them. CDR3 region: CASSTNDRTYEQYF. CDR3 coding DNA: TGTGCCAGCAGTACGAACGACAGAACCTACGAGCAGTACTTC.

The chain couples TRBV7-6 to TRBJ1-4; 7 bases are shared with TRBD1. This CDR3 is 16 amino acids long. The V gene end was trimmed by 2 bases and the J gene end by 0 bases; junction bases not matched to a gene: 3. Germline CDR1 reads SGHVS; CDR2 reads FNYEAQ. CDR3 sequence: CASSLQGGTTNEKLFF. Written as DNA, the CDR3 is TGTGCCAGCAGCTTACAAGGGGGCACAACTAATGAAAAACTGTTTTTT.

This chain uses TRBV4-2 with TRBJ1-3; D is possibly TRBD1 (5 bases). Germline loops: CDR1 LGHNA, CDR2 YNFKEQ. This CDR3 is 15 amino acids long. V lost 0 bases and J 4 bases, leaving 10 bases between the germline ends. CDR3 sequence (DNA): TGTGCCAGCAGCCAAGAAAGGGGATCGGGAAACACCATATATTTT. This translates into CASSQERGSGNTIYF.

The rearrangement joins TRBV6-5 to TRBJ2-1; TRBD1 might be the D (6 bases). The V end was cut by 7 bases, the J end by 6 bases, with 16 bases between. Germline V CDR1 and CDR2: MNHEY, SVGAGI. This CDR3 has 14 residues. DNA for the CDR3: TGTGCCAGCACCCCACTTCAGGGGCGCAATGAGCAGTTCTTC. Amino acids: CASTPLQGRNEQFF.

The gene calls are TRBV7-2 and TRBJ2-1; D possibly corresponds to TRBD1 (5 bases). V dropped 1 base and J dropped 8 bases, with 6 bases sitting between them. The germline gives CDR1 SGHTA, CDR2 FQGNSA. CDR3 size: 12 residues. CDR3 sequence reads: CASSLGGYEQFF. The CDR3 DNA is TGTGCCAGCAGCTTAGGGGGCTATGAGCAGTTCTTC.

The chain links TRBV25-1 to TRBJ1-2; weak D call: TRBD1 (5 bases). V lost 2 bases to trimming and J lost 14 bases, with 15 bases between them. This CDR3 contains 12 residues. Germline V lookup: CDR1 MGHDK, CDR2 SYGVNS. CDR3 bases: TGTGCCAGCAGTGAAGTAGTGGGACCCCCGACCTTC. It translates to CASSEVVGPPTF.

The gene calls are TRBV7-9 and TRBJ1-4, with 8 bases lining up with TRBD1. Trimming at V came to 4 bases and at J to 5 bases, leaving 3 bases not matched to a gene. The germline CDR1 and CDR2 sequences are SEHNR and FQNEAQ (reference sequence). This CDR3 is 14 amino acids long. The CDR3 protein is CASSSGQENEKLFF. The CDR3 nucleotides are TGTGCCAGCAGCTCGGGACAGGAAAATGAAAAACTGTTTTTT.

The J gene is TRBJ1-5, the V gene TRBV19; D gene unclear. The germline V and J ends were trimmed by 3 bases and 5 bases, with 11 bases remaining between them. The CDR3 has 14 amino acids. Germline CDR1 LNHDA, CDR2 SQIVND (reference sequence). The CDR3 protein is CASSIWGGDQPQHF. The CDR3 region has the DNA TGTGCCAGTAGTATCTGGGGTGGTGATCAGCCCCAGCATTTT.

This clone appeared once. The rearrangement uses TRBV28 and TRBJ2-2, with 8 bases lining up with TRBD1. In germline, CDR1 is MDHEN, CDR2 SYDVKM. V was clipped by 7 bases and J by 9 bases; unmatched bases: 13. The CDR3 is 15 amino acids. CDR3 loop: CASNLNRGATWELFF. The DNA of the CDR3 is TGTGCCAGCAACCTTAACAGGGGGGCCACGTGGGAGCTGTTTTTT.

CDR3 bases: TGCGCCAGCAGCCAAGGGACAGTCCTCGACAATGAGCAGTTCTTC. The encoded protein is CASSQGTVLDNEQFF. This chain joins TRBV5-1 and TRBJ2-1, with TRBD1 matching 7 bases. Germline CDR1 SGHRS, CDR2 YFSETQ. The CDR3 totals 15 residues. The trim removed 4 bases at V and 5 bases at J, leaving 9 bases unmatched.

CDR3 protein: CASSLAGGLFYEQYF. The CDR3 nucleotides are TGCGCCAGCAGCTTGGCCGGGGGGTTATTTTACGAGCAGTACTTC. This rearrangement joins TRBV5-1 to TRBJ2-7; 7 bases map to TRBD2. V trimming: 0 bases; J trimming: 4 bases; junction bases outside the gene matches: 7. This CDR3 spans 15 amino acids. Per germline, CDR1 SGHRS and CDR2 YFSETQ.

The chain couples TRBV5-6 to TRBJ2-3; 8 bases are a match to TRBD2. This CDR3 has 15 residues. Germline V CDR1 and CDR2: SGHDT, YYEEEE. J lost 2 bases, V lost 0 bases, and 2 bases had no gene match. The CDR3 DNA reads TGTGCCAGCAGCTTGGGGGGACTAGACACAGATACGCAGTATTTT. Its protein is CASSLGGLDTDTQYF.

The V and J genes are TRBV27 and TRBJ2-3, with 7 bases fitting TRBD1. The V and J ends lost 4 bases and 10 bases, in that order; junction bases with no gene match: 17. This CDR3 is 16 amino acids long. The germline gives CDR1 MNHEY, CDR2 SMNVEV (reference sequence). The CDR3 is CASSSRARQGFPAQYF. The CDR3 DNA reads as TGTGCCAGCAGTTCTCGCGCCAGACAGGGCTTCCCTGCGCAGTATTTT.

V is TRBV10-2 and J is TRBJ1-5; D is unclear. This CDR3 has 13 amino acids. The V end was cut by 4 bases, the J end by 0 bases, with 4 bases between. Germline assignment: CDR1 WSHSY and CDR2 SAAADI. CDR3 sequence reads: CASSGASNQPQHF. CDR3 bases: TGCGCCAGCAGTGGGGCTAGCAATCAGCCCCAGCATTTT.

This chain uses TRBV25-1 with TRBJ2-5; D may be TRBD1 (6 bases). The CDR3 runs 11 residues. Per the germline V gene, CDR1 is MGHDK and CDR2 is SYGVNS. Trimming removed 10 bases from V and 6 bases from J, with 12 bases in between. The CDR3 here is CATGQSQTQYF. The CDR3 DNA sequence: TGTGCCACGGGACAATCACAGACCCAGTACTTC. Full variable domain (rest looked up from reference TRBV25-1 and TRBJ2-5): EADIYQTPRYLVIGTGKKITLECSQTMGHDKMYWYQQDPGMELHLIHYSYGVNSTEKGDLSSESTVSRIRTEHFPLTLESARPSHTSQYLCATGQSQTQYFGPGTRLLVL.